What follows are 8 T cell receptor beta chains derived from one specimen sequenced in a study of T cells in Graves' hyperthyroidism and ophthalmopathy (dated by TCRdb to the late 2010s). Receptor libraries were prepared by multiplex PCR. The instrument was an Illumina HiSeq 2000. Amplification of TCR beta CDR3 regions was carried out from RNA transcripts. The TCR CDR3 was subjected to a first round of RT-PCR using the HTBI primer set and the Qiagen OneStep RT-PCR kit. Clones were called with MiXCR by TCRdb after fastp trimmed the public reads at Q25, and only in-frame beta chains were retained. Rows with one shared CDR3 protein collapse into an entry with the most common genes and DNA. This sample holds hundreds of thousands of distinct CDR3 sequences; roughly a quarter were observed only once. The leading ten clones occupy around 32% of the sample. Sequencing was carried out using blood. The receptors were gathered from a middle-aged woman with Graves' ophthalmopathy.

This clonotype has more than one count but fewer than ten. The chain is built from TRBV3-1 and TRBJ2-7, with D uncertain. This CDR3 has 15 residues. Germline CDR1 and CDR2: LGHDT and YNNKEL (reference sequence). V was shortened by 1 base and J by 5 bases, with 15 bases between the two germline ends. CDR3 region: CASSQAVATKDEQYF. The CDR3 nucleotides read TGTGCCAGCAGCCAAGCGGTGGCCACTAAGGACGAGCAGTACTTC.

Note on this clonotype: Possible read error: a much larger clone is one base away. The chain employs TRBV29-1 and TRBJ1-6; a weak D match, TRBD1 (5 bases). Trimming shortened V by 7 bases and J by 6 bases, and 13 bases separated the two germline ends. Germline CDR1 reads SQVTM; CDR2 reads ANQGSEA. This CDR3 spans 13 amino acids. DNA for the CDR3: TGCAGCGCGTCCGGCGGGGGTAATTCACCCCTCCACTTT. Protein product: CSASGGGNSPLHF.

The chain combines TRBV4-2 with TRBJ2-7; 7 bases are a match to TRBD2. Germline V gives CDR1 LGHNA, CDR2 YNFKEQ. CDR3 length equals 15 residues. J was trimmed by 4 bases and V by 1 base; bases with no gene match: 7. The CDR3 is CASSQVAGVVYEQYF. Written as DNA, the CDR3 is TGTGCCAGCAGCCAAGTGGCGGGAGTCGTTTACGAGCAGTACTTC.

In this sample, this clonotype turned up many times. The chain links TRBV7-6 to TRBJ1-1; D is ambiguous. The germline V and J ends were trimmed by 5 bases and 0 bases, with 7 bases remaining between them. Germline V lookup: CDR1 SGHVS, CDR2 FNYEAQ. CDR3 length: 13 residues. DNA for the CDR3: TGTGCCAGCAGCCGACTCATGAACACTGAAGCTTTCTTT. It codes for CASSRLMNTEAFF.

In its sample, this clonotype was seen a few times. The rearrangement uses TRBV7-9 and TRBJ2-2, with 7 bases that match TRBD2. Germline CDR1 and CDR2: SEHNR and FQNEAQ (reference sequence). Trimming at V came to 3 bases and at J to 6 bases, leaving 7 bases not matched to a gene. The CDR3 spans 15 residues. CDR3 in amino acids: CASSFSGGTAGELFF. CDR3 DNA sequence: TGTGCCAGCAGCTTTTCGGGGGGAACTGCCGGGGAGCTGTTTTTT.

The rearrangement joins TRBV15 to TRBJ2-5; 9 bases align to TRBD2. J gave up 1 base and V 0 bases, and 6 bases lay outside the gene matches. This CDR3 has 17 amino acids. Per the germline V gene, CDR1 is LNHNV and CDR2 is YYDKDF (reference sequence). As DNA, the CDR3 is TGTGCCACCAGCAGAGAATCGGCTAGCGGGATCCAAGAGACCCAGTACTTC. Its protein product is CATSRESASGIQETQYF.

This clonotype was counted at least ten times. J is TRBJ2-7 and V is TRBV18; D is ambiguous. Germline V gene sequence: CDR1 KGHSH, CDR2 LQKENI. This CDR3 is built from 12 residues. Trimming cost V 2 bases and J 5 bases, with 7 bases left between them. This chain's CDR3 is CASSPSRDEQYF. For the CDR3, the DNA is TGTGCCAGCTCACCATCACGCGACGAGCAGTACTTC.

The chain uses TRBV19 and TRBJ1-1; 7 bases align to TRBD1. Looked up from germline, CDR1 is LNHDA and CDR2 is SQIVND (reference sequence). V shed 5 bases, J shed 0 bases, and the junction held 9 bases outside the gene matches. The CDR3 has 16 amino acids. CDR3 loop: CASSAHRDRLNTEAFF. The CDR3 DNA reads as TGTGCCAGTAGTGCCCACCGGGACAGACTGAACACTGAAGCTTTCTTT.